A single T cell receptor (beta chain) is shown here with its context. There is no known antigen for this receptor. Base qualities are not recorded, but no much larger clone differs from it by a single base. This entry is derived from a study of blood T cell repertoires in COVID-19 (TCRdb year 2020). Study-level background: Samples from collaborators originated in the United States, Italy and Spain and spanned both the acute and convalescent phases of COVID-19. The material from the prospective study consisted of cDNA or gDNA derived from T cells, B-cell-depleted T cells, or PBMCs. The samples were drawn from two sources: the first 160 participants of the ongoing ImmuneRACE study, and 1,200 or so subjects contributed by 6 global collaborators. Where available, HLA class I and class II types were taken from metadata supplied by the sample provider and were not determined by assay-based typing. The dataset comprised deeply sampled blood TCRbeta repertoires from subjects exposed to, actively infected with, or recovered from COVID-19. The repertoires were released in a freely available public database intended as a resource for research on the immune response to SARS-CoV-2. Nearly every sample came with metadata listing a de-identified subject ID, COVID-19 status, age in years and sex.

Beyond this particular receptor, the publication reports: How much clinical and demographic metadata was included differed by source and by participant, and the metadata was provided uncurated.

One collaborating source in Seattle enrolled patients during active infection and followed them longitudinally through the course of disease. Whole blood was collected in K2EDTA tubes by collaborating institutions according to the institutions' own protocols. Collaborator samples were shipped for TCRbeta analysis as frozen whole blood, isolated PBMCs, or DNA extracted from either sample type. The immunoSEQ Assay, a bias-controlled multiplex PCR, was used to amplify TCRbeta CDR3 regions from genomic DNA. Per the source publication's procedure: The number of nucleated cells in each sample was estimated from the amplification of reference gene primers within the assay. To quantify the absolute abundance of each unique TCRbeta CDR3 rearrangement, sequence reads were collapsed and filtered. For each sample, productive Simpson clonality was calculated by taking the square root of Simpson's diversity index across productive rearrangements. TCRdb obtained this table from immuneACCESS and retained in-frame rearrangements with V and J assigned. These tables miss some clones; where compared with another copy, unresolved V genes account for less than half of the shortfall, and the remainder is unexplained. V, J and clone size derive from that table, while D and trimming were established from the DNA sequence. This sample gives 150,000 to 180,000 clones in total; roughly four fifths of them show up just once. The ten largest clones take up 9% to 14% of the sample.

CDR1 and CDR2, looked up from the germline V gene (reference sequence), are LGHDT and YNNKEL. Reading from cysteine to phenylalanine, the CDR3 counts 15 amino acids. Just the 45-base CDR3 DNA is kept, in frame starting at base 1. V loses 3 bases of germline sequence and J loses 1 base, and the interval between the two ends is 9 bases. Sequencing was done on a sample of peripheral blood. The rearrangement combines TRBV3-1 (or the pseudogene TRBV3-2) with TRBJ2-2; the D gene is perhaps TRBD2, from 6 matching bases. This TCR came from a woman aged 60 to 75 with COVID-19, enrolled during active disease. CDR3 region: CASSQRGKNTGELFF. The DNA is as follows: TGTGCCAGCAGCCAGCGGGGAAAGAACACCGGGGAGCTGTTTTTT.